The present T cell receptor beta chain was sequenced within a study of Graves' ophthalmopathy and Graves' hyperthyroidism. Study-level background: The authors collected peripheral blood at initial diagnosis, before any treatment. Study-level findings and limits: Ophthalmopathy progression predictions by the model showed approximately 75% specificity and about 70% sensitivity.

Scientists amplified the TCR beta CDR3 regions from RNA transcripts. The workflow started with a first-round RT-PCR run with HTBI primers and then moved on to a second-round multiplex PCR. TCRdb called the multiplex PCR reads again in MiXCR, with one record for every CDR3 protein. In the table there are some 200,000 distinct CDR3 sequences, roughly 27% of which are singletons. Turning to this clonotype: Antigen unknown.

A diagnosis was made from clinical symptoms together with serum thyroxine, TRAb, thyroid ultrasound and orbital computed tomography. The source of the PBMCs was 8 to 10 ml of fresh peripheral blood. This clonotype was obtained from a man in his fifties or sixties with Graves' ophthalmopathy. The material sequenced was peripheral blood.

This CDR3 reads CASTRLGLAGDLAGELFF. CDR3 sequence (DNA): TGTGCCAGCACCCGATTAGGTCTAGCGGGAGATTTGGCCGGGGAGCTGTTTTTT. This sequence joins TRBV11-2 and TRBJ2-2; 10 nucleotides align to TRBD2. CDR1 and CDR2 from the germline V gene are SGHAT and FQNNGV. CDR3 length equals 18 residues. With V trimmed by 7 bases and J by 6 bases, 17 bases remained unmatched.